In this sample, the clone carrying this T cell receptor beta chain turned up many times. Its matching antigen is unknown. This sample is part of a study of T cells in Graves' hyperthyroidism and ophthalmopathy. Study outcomes and limitations: Ophthalmopathy got predicted by the model a median roughly 6.1 months before its onset.

RNA transcripts served as the template for amplifying TCR beta CDR3 regions. First-round RT-PCR of the TCR CDR3 relied on the HTBI primer set. TCRdb recomputed calls from the multiplex PCR reads with MiXCR, one row per CDR3 protein. The data show about 340,000 distinct CDR3 sequences, about 21% seen once. No progression to ophthalmopathy during 18 months of follow-up defined stable disease. Diagnosis rested on symptoms, serum thyroxine and TRAb, thyroid ultrasound, and orbital computed tomography. The source of the PBMCs was roughly 10 ml of fresh peripheral blood. The trim removed 3 bases at V and 2 bases at J, leaving 6 bases unmatched. The CDR3 consists of 16 residues. Germline V CDR1 and CDR2: SEHNR, FQNEAQ (reference sequence).

This receptor was obtained from a woman aged 50 to 65 with Graves' hyperthyroidism. The sample consisted of blood. The V and J genes are TRBV7-9 and TRBJ2-3; TRBD2 aligns across 9 bases. The CDR3 DNA sequence: TGTGCCAGCAGCTTCGGGCGGGGGGGCACCACAGATACGCAGTATTTT. This gives the protein CASSFGRGGTTDTQYF.